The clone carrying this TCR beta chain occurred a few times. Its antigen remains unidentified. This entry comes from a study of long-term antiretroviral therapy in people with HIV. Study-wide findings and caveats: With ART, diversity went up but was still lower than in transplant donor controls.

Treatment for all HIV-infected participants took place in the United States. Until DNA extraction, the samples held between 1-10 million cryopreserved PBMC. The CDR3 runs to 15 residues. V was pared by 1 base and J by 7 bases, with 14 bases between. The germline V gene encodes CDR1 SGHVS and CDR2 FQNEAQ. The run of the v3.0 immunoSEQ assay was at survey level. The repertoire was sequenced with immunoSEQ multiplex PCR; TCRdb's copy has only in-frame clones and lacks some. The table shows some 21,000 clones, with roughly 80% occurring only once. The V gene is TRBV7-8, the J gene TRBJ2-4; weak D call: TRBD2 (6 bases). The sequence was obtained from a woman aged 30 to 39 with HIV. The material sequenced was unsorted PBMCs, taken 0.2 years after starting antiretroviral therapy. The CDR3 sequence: CASSLESTRFNIQYF. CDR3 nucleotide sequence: TGTGCCAGCAGCTTAGAATCGACTAGGTTCAACATTCAGTACTTC.